Given below is one TCR beta chain in context. CDR1 SGHTA and CDR2 FQGNSA come from the germline V gene. The CDR3 spans 14 residues. With 2 bases removed from V and 5 bases from J, the gap between germline ends came to 12 bases. This record belongs to a study of control samples from healthy donors and cancer patients. TCRdb keeps only in-frame clones here, not all; method: immunoSEQ multiplex PCR. This sample has roughly 200,000 clones, with about 95% found just once. This TCR came from a man aged 50 to 60 in good health. The chain links TRBV7-2 to TRBJ1-1; TRBD1 is a possible D gene (6 bases). What was sequenced was blood. The CDR3 loop is CASSLNRVSTEAFF. Here the CDR3 DNA reads TGTGCCAGCAGCTTAAACAGGGTATCAACTGAAGCTTTCTTT.